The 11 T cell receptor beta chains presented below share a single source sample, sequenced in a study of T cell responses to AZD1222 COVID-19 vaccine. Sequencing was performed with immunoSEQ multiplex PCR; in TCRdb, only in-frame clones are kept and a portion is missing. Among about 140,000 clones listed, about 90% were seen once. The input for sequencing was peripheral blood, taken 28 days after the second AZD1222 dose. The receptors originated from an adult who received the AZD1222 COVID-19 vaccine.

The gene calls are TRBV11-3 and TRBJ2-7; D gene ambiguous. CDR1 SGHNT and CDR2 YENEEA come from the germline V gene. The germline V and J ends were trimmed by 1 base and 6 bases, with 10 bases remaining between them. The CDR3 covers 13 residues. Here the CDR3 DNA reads TGTGCCAGCAGCTTAGCGGCTTTGAGCGAGCAGTACTTC. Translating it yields CASSLAALSEQYF.

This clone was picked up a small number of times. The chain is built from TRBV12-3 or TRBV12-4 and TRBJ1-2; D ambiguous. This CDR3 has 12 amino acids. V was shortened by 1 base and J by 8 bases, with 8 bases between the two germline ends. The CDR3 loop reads CASSLGLWGYTF. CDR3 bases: TGTGCCAGCAGTTTAGGACTCTGGGGCTACACCTTC.

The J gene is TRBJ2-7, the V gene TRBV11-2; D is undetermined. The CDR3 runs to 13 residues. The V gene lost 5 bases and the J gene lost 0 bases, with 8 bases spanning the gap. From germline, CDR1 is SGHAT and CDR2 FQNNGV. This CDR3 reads CASSPGPSYEQYF. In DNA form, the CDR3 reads TGTGCCAGCAGCCCAGGTCCCTCCTACGAGCAGTACTTC.

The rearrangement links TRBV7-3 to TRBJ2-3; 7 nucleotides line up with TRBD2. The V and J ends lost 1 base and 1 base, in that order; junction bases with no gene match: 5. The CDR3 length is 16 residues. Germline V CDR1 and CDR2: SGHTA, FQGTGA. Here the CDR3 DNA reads TGTGCCAGCAGCTTAAGATCCGCGGGGGGCACAGATACGCAGTATTTT. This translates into CASSLRSAGGTDTQYF.

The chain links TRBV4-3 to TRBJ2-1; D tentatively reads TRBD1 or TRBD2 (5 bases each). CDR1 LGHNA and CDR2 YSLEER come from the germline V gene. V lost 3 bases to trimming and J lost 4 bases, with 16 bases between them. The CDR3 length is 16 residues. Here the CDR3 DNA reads TGCGCCAGCAGCCAGTCGGGGACCGGTCCTTACAATGAGCAGTTCTTC. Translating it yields CASSQSGTGPYNEQFF.

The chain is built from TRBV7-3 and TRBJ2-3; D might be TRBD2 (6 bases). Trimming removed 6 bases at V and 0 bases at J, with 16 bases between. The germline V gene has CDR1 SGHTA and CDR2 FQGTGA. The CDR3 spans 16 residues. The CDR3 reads CASRSNSGSSTDTQYF. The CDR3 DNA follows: TGTGCCAGCAGATCTAATAGCGGAAGTAGCACAGATACGCAGTATTTT.

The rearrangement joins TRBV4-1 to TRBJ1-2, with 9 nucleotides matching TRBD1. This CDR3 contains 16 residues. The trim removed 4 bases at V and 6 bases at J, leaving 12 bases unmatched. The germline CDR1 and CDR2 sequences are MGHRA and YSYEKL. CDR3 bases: TGCGCCAGCAGCCCCGAGGCCCCGGGGGACAGGGATGGCTACACCTTC. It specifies CASSPEAPGDRDGYTF.

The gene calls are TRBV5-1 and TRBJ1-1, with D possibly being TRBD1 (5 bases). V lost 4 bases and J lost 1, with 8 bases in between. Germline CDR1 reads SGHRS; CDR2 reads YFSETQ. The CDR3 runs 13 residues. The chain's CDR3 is CASSRDGNTEAFF. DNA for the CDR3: TGCGCCAGCAGCCGGGACGGGAACACTGAAGCTTTCTTT.

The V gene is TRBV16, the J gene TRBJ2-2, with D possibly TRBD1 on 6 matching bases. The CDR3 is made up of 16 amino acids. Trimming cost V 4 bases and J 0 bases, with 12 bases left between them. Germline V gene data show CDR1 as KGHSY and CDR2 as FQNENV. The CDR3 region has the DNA TGTGCCAGCAGCCGACGAGAGGGGGCGAACACCGGGGAGCTGTTTTTT. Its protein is CASSRREGANTGELFF.

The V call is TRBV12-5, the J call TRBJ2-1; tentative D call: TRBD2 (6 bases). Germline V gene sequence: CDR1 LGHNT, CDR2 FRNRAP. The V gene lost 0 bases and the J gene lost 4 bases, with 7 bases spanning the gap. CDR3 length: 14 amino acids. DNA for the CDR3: TGTGCTAGTGGTTTGGTCCGGGGGTACAATGAGCAGTTCTTC. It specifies CASGLVRGYNEQFF. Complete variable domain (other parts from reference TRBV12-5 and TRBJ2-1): DARVTQTPRHKVTEMGQEVTMRCQPILGHNTVFWYRQTMMQGLELLAYFRNRAPLDDSGMPKDRFSAEMPDATLATLKIQPSEPRDSAVYFCASGLVRGYNEQFFGPGTRLTVL.

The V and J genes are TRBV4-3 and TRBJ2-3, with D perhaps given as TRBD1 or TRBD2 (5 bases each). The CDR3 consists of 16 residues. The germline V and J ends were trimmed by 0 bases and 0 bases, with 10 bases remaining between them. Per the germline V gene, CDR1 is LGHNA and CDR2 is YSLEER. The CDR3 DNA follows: TGCGCCAGCAGCCAAGAGCCGGGGCTCAGCACAGATACGCAGTATTTT. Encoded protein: CASSQEPGLSTDTQYF.